This TCR beta chain was obtained from a study of control samples from healthy donors and cancer patients. V dropped 6 bases and J dropped 0 bases, with 14 bases sitting between them. Germline values: CDR1 MDHEN, CDR2 SYDVKM. The CDR3 runs 15 residues. Here immunoSEQ multiplex PCR was the method, and the copy in TCRdb shows in-frame clones only, minus some. The sample gives about 130,000 clones, around 92% of which show up once; about 2.2% is in the top ten. The rearrangement links TRBV28 to TRBJ2-5; no reliable D call. Sequenced material: blood. The sequence came from a woman in her 50s in good health. The CDR3 protein is CASSRYTEYQETQYF. CDR3 bases: TGTGCCAGCAGCCGATACACGGAGTACCAAGAGACCCAGTACTTC.